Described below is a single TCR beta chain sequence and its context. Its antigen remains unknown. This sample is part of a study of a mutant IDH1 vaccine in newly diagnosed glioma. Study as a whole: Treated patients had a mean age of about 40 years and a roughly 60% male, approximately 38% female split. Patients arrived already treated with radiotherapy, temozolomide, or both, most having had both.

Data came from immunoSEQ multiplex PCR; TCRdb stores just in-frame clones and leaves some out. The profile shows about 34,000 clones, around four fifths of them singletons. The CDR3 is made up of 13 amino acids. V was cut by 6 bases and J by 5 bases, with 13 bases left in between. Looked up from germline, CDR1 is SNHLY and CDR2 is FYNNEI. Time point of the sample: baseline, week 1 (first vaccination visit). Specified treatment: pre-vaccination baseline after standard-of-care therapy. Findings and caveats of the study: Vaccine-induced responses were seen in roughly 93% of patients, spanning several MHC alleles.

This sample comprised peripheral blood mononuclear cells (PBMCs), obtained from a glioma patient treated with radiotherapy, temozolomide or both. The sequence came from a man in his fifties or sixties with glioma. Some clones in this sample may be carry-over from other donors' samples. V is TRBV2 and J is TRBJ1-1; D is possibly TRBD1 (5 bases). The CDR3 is CASRYGWGTEAFF. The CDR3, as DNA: TGTGCCAGCAGGTACGGGTGGGGGACTGAAGCTTTCTTT.